This TCR beta chain comes out of a study of post-analysis software for immune sequencing data. This clonotype was counted only a few times. Antigen unknown. cDNA libraries for TCR beta contained unique molecular identifiers. Yield was roughly 0.5 million cDNA molecules from around 1 to 10 million T cells. Each CDR3 protein gets one entry after TCRdb re-called the PCR reads with MiXCR. The table lists 350,000 to 450,000 distinct CDR3 sequences, less than 35% of them singletons. Broader study findings: Multiple sclerosis was associated with a significant reduction in normalized Chao1 diversity relative to controls. Strong co-clustering by F measure linked samples that shared a preparation batch. Higher frequency in patients than in controls was seen for about five TRBV segments, with TRBV5-6, TRBV5-1 and TRBV20-1 among them.

The CDR3 is 14 residues long. CDR1 and CDR2 from the germline V gene are SGHDT and YYEEEE. V gave up 4 bases and J gave up 2 bases, with 11 bases separating them. The rearrangement uses TRBV5-6 and TRBJ2-3; D may be TRBD1 (6 bases). The TCR was taken from a girl aged 10 to 17 with multiple sclerosis. The sequencing sample was made of blood. This CDR3 is CASSPGDLTDTQYF. The CDR3 DNA follows: TGTGCCAGCAGCCCAGGGGACCTCACAGATACGCAGTATTTT. Full variable domain (remainder filled in from reference TRBV5-6 and TRBJ2-3): DAGVTQSPTHLIKTRGQQVTLRCSPKSGHDTVSWYQQALGQGPQFIFQYYEEEERQRGNFPDRFSGHQFPNYSSELNVNALLLGDSALYLCASSPGDLTDTQYFGPGTRLTVL.